This is a list of T cell receptor beta chains from one sample in a study of cytomegalovirus exposure and HLA in healthy donors. The repertoire was sequenced with immunoSEQ multiplex PCR; TCRdb's copy has only in-frame clones and lacks some. Found here are under 150,000 clones, 86% of them singletons; the top ten hold under 3%. The sequenced sample consisted of PBMCs. These receptors were collected from a man aged 18 to 29 in good health and CMV-seronegative. The conserved cysteine and the conserved F or W are not part of the CDR3 here. Expanded clones are given a class, and other clones once, few, many or no size at all.

cdr3_length j_call clone_size v_call cdr3_aa
11 TRBJ2-7 . TRBV27 ASSLGQNYEQY
12 TRBJ2-2 . TRBV6-5 ASSYSTSTGELF
15 TRBJ2-2 . TRBV5-4 ASSSRGGSTTTGELF
13 TRBJ2-7 . TRBV7-6 ASSLVVAEGDEQY
15 TRBJ2-5 . TRBV7-9 ASSSGSGDRVRETQY
9 TRBJ1-2 . TRBV30 AYTTANGYT
11 TRBJ1-5 . TRBV7-2 ASSWGGNQPQH
14 TRBJ2-7 . TRBV7-9 ASSTRTSGGDLEQY
13 TRBJ2-6 . TRBV28 ASSFIAAGANVLT
9 TRBJ2-1 once TRBV6-5 ASSHGDYGF
14 TRBJ2-2 . TRBV5-1 ASSPSGTVNTGELF
9 TRBJ2-5 . TRBV7-9 ASSLQETQY
11 TRBJ1-2 . TRBV14 ASSLHRGSGYT
12 TRBJ1-3 . TRBV30 AWRTGSSGNTIY
12 TRBJ2-7 . TRBV13 ASSLREYTYEQY
13 TRBJ2-7 . TRBV10-3 AISDGASATYEQY
12 TRBJ2-7 . TRBV7-2 ASSLVSGRAEQY
13 TRBJ2-2 . TRBV7-8 ASSRNSGNTGELF
14 TRBJ1-1 . TRBV14 ASSQDLGQGRTEAF
11 TRBJ1-2 . TRBV29-1 SVEGPLQGSYT
12 TRBJ1-5 . TRBV7-9 ASSSQGSNQPQH
14 TRBJ1-2 . TRBV4-1 ASSQPRDRGVYGYT
13 TRBJ1-4 . TRBV28 ASSSDRDTNEKLF
13 TRBJ2-7 . TRBV18 ASSKAGTASYEQY
13 TRBJ2-1 . TRBV6-6 ASSHTGLAGGEQF